Here is one T cell receptor (delta chain) with its context. This likely came from a read error, as a far larger clone is one base away. In the same sample, other DNA sequences code for this CDR3. The record originates from a study of gamma-delta T cells after stem cell transplantation. TCRdb re-called the RT-PCR reads with CATT. The table shows some 2,100 delta-chain clones, with under 2% occurring only once. Germline CDR1 is GEAIGNYY and CDR2 is EKD. The CDR3 sequence is 16 residues long. Trimming pared 4 bases from V and 0 bases from J, leaving 17 bases between. This clonotype originated in a human donor. It is not recorded whose cells these are; they may come from a transplant donor. The sequencing input was gamma-delta T cells. The chain employs TRDV2 and TRDJ1, with D possibly being TRDD3 (5 bases). As DNA, the CDR3 is TGTGCCTGTGATACCGTTGGGATTCAGTACACCGATAAACTCATCTTT. Protein sequence: CACDTVGIQYTDKLIF.